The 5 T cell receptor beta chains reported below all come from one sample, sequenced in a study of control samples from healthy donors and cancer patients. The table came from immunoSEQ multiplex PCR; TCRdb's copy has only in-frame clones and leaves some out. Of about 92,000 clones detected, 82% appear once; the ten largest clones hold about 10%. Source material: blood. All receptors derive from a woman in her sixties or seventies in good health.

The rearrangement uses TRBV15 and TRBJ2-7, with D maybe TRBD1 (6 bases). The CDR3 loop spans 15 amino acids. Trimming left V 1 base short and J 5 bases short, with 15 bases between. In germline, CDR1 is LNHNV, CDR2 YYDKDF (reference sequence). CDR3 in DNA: TGTGCCACCAGCAGAGTCGGCAGGGGAAACCACGAGCAGTACTTC. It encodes CATSRVGRGNHEQYF.

CDR3 in DNA: TGCGCCAGCAGCCGGAATTGGGGGGGACAAGAGACCCAGTACTTC. Protein product: CASSRNWGGQETQYF. The rearrangement links TRBV4-3 to TRBJ2-5; 7 positions match TRBD2. Germline V gene data show CDR1 as LGHNA and CDR2 as YSLEER. The CDR3 runs to 15 residues. V trimming: 4 bases; J trimming: 2 bases; junction bases outside the gene matches: 7.

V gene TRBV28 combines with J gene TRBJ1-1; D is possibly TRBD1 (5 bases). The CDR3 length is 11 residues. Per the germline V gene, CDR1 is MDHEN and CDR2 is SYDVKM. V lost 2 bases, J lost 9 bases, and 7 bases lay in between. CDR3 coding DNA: TGTGCCAGCAGTTTAGGGGGTAAAGCTTTCTTT. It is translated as CASSLGGKAFF. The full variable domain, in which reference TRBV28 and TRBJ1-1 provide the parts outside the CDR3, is DVKVTQSSRYLVKRTGEKVFLECVQDMDHENMFWYRQDPGLGLRLIYFSYDVKMKEKGDIPEGYSVSREKKERFSLILESASTNQTSMYLCASSLGGKAFFGQGTRLTVV.

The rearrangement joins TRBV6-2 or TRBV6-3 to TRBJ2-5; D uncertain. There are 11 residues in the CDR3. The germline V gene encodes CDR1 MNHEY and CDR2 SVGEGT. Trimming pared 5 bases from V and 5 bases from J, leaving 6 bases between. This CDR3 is CASSLSETQYF. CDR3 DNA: TGTGCCAGCAGTCTCTCGGAGACCCAGTACTTC.

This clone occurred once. The CDR3: CASSQDSWGRTEAFF. The CDR3 DNA follows: TGTGCCAGCAGCCAAGATTCCTGGGGTCGCACTGAAGCTTTCTTT. The V call is TRBV3-1 (or the pseudogene TRBV3-2), the J call TRBJ1-1; D gene unclear. V lost 0 bases, J lost 4 bases, and 12 bases lay in between. CDR3 length: 15 residues. Germline lookup yields CDR1 LGHDT and CDR2 YNNKEL (reference sequence).